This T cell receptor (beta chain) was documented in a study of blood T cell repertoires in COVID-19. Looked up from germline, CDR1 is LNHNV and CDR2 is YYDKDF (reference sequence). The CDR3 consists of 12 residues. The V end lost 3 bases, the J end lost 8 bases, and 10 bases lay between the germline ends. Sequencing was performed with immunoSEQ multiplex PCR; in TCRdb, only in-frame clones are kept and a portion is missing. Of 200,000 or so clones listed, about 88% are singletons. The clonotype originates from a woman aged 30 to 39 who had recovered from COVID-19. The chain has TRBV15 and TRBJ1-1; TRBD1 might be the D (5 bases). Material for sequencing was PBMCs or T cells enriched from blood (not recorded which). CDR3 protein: CATSRGGTEAFF. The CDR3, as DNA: TGTGCCACCAGCAGGGGGGGTACAGAAGCTTTCTTT.